A single TCR beta chain is shown here with its context. While infection was still active, Seattle patients were enrolled and then followed longitudinally. The data were taken from a study of blood T cell repertoires in COVID-19. In the study overall: Both acute and convalescent COVID-19 samples were obtained from the United States, Italy and Spain. T cells, B-cell-depleted T cells, or PBMCs supplied cDNA or gDNA.

Original data processing: Amplification from reference gene primers served as the basis for estimated nucleated cell counts. This table comes from immunoSEQ multiplex PCR, and its TCRdb copy is limited to in-frame clones, with some not included. The D gene and trimming were derived from the DNA, and the V and J assignments and clone size from that table. The sample holds some 220,000 clones; around four fifths are singletons and the top ten take about 5%. CDR1 and CDR2 from the germline V gene are SGHTA and FQGNSA. This CDR3 has 14 amino acids. V was clipped by 5 bases and J by 3 bases, with 13 bases between them.

Material for sequencing was peripheral blood. The chain has TRBV7-2 and TRBJ1-1; the D gene is possibly TRBD1 (6 bases). The TCR originated in a woman aged 70-85 years with COVID-19, enrolled during active disease. The CDR3 nucleotides are TGTGCCAGCAGCCCCGGACAGTCCTACACTGAAGCTTTCTTT. It encodes CASSPGQSYTEAFF.